Listed below are T cell receptor beta chains from one sample, sequenced in a study of cytomegalovirus exposure and HLA in healthy donors. Only in-frame clones appear in the TCRdb table, and some are missing; sequencing was by immunoSEQ multiplex PCR. The sample holds roughly 89,000 clones, around 80% seen once. Specimen: PBMCs. These receptors originate from a man between 18 and 29 years old in good health and CMV-seronegative. The CDR3 runs from the conserved cysteine through the conserved F or W. The D gene is left open where the match is weak. The size of a clone is reported for some rows only, either as once, few or many, or as a class for expanded clones.

j_gene | v_gene | abundance | d_gene | CDR3aa | CDR3nt
TRBJ2-4 | TRBV2 | - | TRBD1 | CASSVRDRGNIQYF | TGTGCCAGCAGCGTCCGGGACAGGGGGAACATTCAGTACTTC
TRBJ2-1 | TRBV6-5 | - | - | CASSYSGGGGYNEQFF | TGTGCCAGCAGTTATTCAGGAGGGGGCGGCTACAATGAGCAGTTCTTC
TRBJ2-1 | TRBV7-2 | medium-sized | - | CASSFGGGHEQFF | TGTGCCAGCAGCTTTGGGGGGGGCCATGAGCAGTTCTTC
TRBJ1-2 | TRBV7-9 | - | TRBD1 | CSSRPDRVVTSYTF | TGTTCCAGCAGGCCAGACAGGGTTGTTACCTCCTACACCTTC
TRBJ2-7 | TRBV5-1 | - | TRBD1 | CASTPGTGGLQYF | TGCGCCAGTACACCCGGGACAGGGGGACTTCAGTACTTC
TRBJ1-4 | TRBV27 | few | TRBD1 | CASRLSETGRRGEKLFF | TGTGCCAGCAGACTCAGCGAGACAGGGCGGCGGGGTGAAAAACTGTTTTTT
TRBJ2-7 | TRBV6-1 | - | - | CASSSLVGLEQYF | TGTGCCAGCAGTAGTCTAGTGGGGCTCGAGCAGTACTTC
TRBJ2-7 | TRBV6-6 | medium-sized | - | CASVARPNREQYF | TGTGCCAGTGTCGCGAGGCCAAACCGGGAGCAGTACTTC
TRBJ2-4 | TRBV11-2 | - | TRBD2 | CASSLRTSGDLAKNIQYF | TGTGCCAGCAGCTTACGGACTAGCGGAGATCTAGCCAAAAACATTCAGTACTTC
TRBJ2-1 | TRBV11-3 | - | - | CASSGGARGSYNEQFF | TGTGCCAGCAGCGGAGGGGCCCGGGGCTCCTACAATGAGCAGTTCTTC
TRBJ2-2 | TRBV5-1 | - | - | CATTPGVTGELFF | TGCGCCACCACGCCGGGGGTCACCGGGGAGCTGTTTTTT
TRBJ1-1 | TRBV2 | - | - | CASSDWGMNTEAFF | TGTGCCAGCAGTGATTGGGGCATGAACACTGAAGCTTTCTTT
TRBJ2-3 | TRBV19 | medium-sized | - | CALGGGSEDTQYF | TGTGCCCTTGGGGGGGGCTCGGAAGATACGCAGTATTTT
TRBJ1-6 | TRBV4-1 | - | - | CASSQGRGSKSPLHF | TGCGCCAGCAGCCAAGGCCGGGGTAGTAAATCACCCCTCCACTTT
TRBJ2-7 | TRBV27 | - | - | CASSLSPRGTYEQYF | TGTGCCAGCAGTTTATCGCCCAGGGGTACCTACGAGCAGTACTTC
TRBJ2-3 | TRBV10-3 | - | TRBD2 | CAIRPGLAGFTDTQYF | TGTGCCATCAGGCCGGGACTAGCGGGGTTCACAGATACGCAGTATTTT
TRBJ1-2 | TRBV27 | - | - | CASSPGFLRGYTF | TGTGCCAGCAGTCCGGGGTTCCTCAGGGGCTACACCTTC
TRBJ1-2 | TRBV2 | - | TRBD1 | CASSDVTGLKGRGYTF | TGTGCCAGCAGTGATGTGACAGGGTTGAAAGGCAGGGGCTACACCTTC
TRBJ2-7 | TRBV5-6 | - | - | CASSASSYEQYF | TGTGCCAGCAGCGCGAGCTCCTACGAGCAGTACTTC
TRBJ2-7 | TRBV6-1 | - | TRBD1 | CALGQGWGGGYEQYF | TGTGCCTTGGGACAGGGCTGGGGAGGGGGCTACGAGCAGTACTTC
TRBJ1-5 | TRBV1 | - | - | CTSPKTGLYSNQPQHF | TGCACCAGCCCAAAGACTGGTCTTTATAGCAATCAGCCCCAGCATTTT
TRBJ1-3 | TRBV5-5 | - | - | CASSPVTSSSGNTIYF | TGTGCCAGCAGCCCCGTCACTTCGAGCTCTGGAAACACCATATATTTT
TRBJ1-5 | TRBV9 | - | - | CASKKVRGLGPHLTPIYDNQPQHF | TGTGCCAGCAAAAAGGTGCGGGGATTAGGACCCCACCTCACCCCTATATATGACAATCAGCCCCAGCATTTT
TRBJ1-2 | TRBV5-4 | - | - | CASSPTGRTGYTF | TGTGCCAGCAGCCCGACGGGTAGAACCGGCTACACCTTC
TRBJ2-7 | TRBV7-9 | - | TRBD1 | CASSLEGGTGNHEQYF | TGTGCCAGCAGCTTAGAGGGAGGGACAGGGAACCACGAGCAGTACTTC
TRBJ2-3 | TRBV29-1 | - | - | CSVGEWGSADTQYF | TGCAGCGTTGGGGAGTGGGGATCCGCAGATACGCAGTATTTT
TRBJ1-1 | TRBV19 | - | TRBD1 | CASSMGGRGRVTEAFF | TGTGCCAGTAGCATGGGTGGCAGGGGGCGAGTCACTGAAGCTTTCTTT
TRBJ1-1 | TRBV4-1 | - | TRBD1 | CASSQGTGVGTEAFF | TGCGCCAGCAGCCAGGGGACAGGGGTGGGCACTGAAGCTTTCTTT
TRBJ2-1 | TRBV10-1 | - | TRBD1 | CASGILRGQALISYNEQFF | TGCGCCAGCGGAATTTTACGGGGACAGGCCTTGATTTCCTACAATGAGCAGTTCTTC
TRBJ1-2 | TRBV19 | - | TRBD1 | CASSTLQGAYGYTF | TGTGCCAGTAGTACCTTACAGGGGGCGTATGGCTACACCTTC
TRBJ1-4 | TRBV5-1 | few | - | CASSPWTAEKLFF | TGCGCCAGCAGCCCATGGACAGCTGAAAAACTGTTTTTT
TRBJ1-2 | TRBV18 | - | TRBD1 | CASSPKDRGPYGYTF | TGTGCCAGCTCACCGAAAGACAGGGGGCCTTATGGCTACACCTTC
TRBJ2-7 | TRBV6-1 | - | TRBD1 | CASSERTGNSYEQYF | TGTGCCAGCAGTGAACGGACAGGGAATTCCTACGAGCAGTACTTC
TRBJ1-3 | TRBV4-2 | - | - | CASSLTGDSGNTIYF | TGTGCCAGCAGCCTGACAGGCGACTCTGGAAACACCATATATTTT
TRBJ2-7 | TRBV5-1 | - | TRBD2 | CASSLGTSGGYEQYF | TGCGCCAGCAGCTTAGGGACTAGCGGGGGATACGAGCAGTACTTC
TRBJ1-1 | TRBV12-2 | - | - | CASRFRRIRSGCPF | TGTGCAAGTCGCTTTCGAAGAATTAGGTCGGGGTGTCCCTTT
TRBJ2-7 | TRBV5-1 | - | TRBD1 | CASSLEAGGTYEQYF | TGCGCCAGCAGCTTGGAGGCAGGGGGCACCTACGAGCAGTACTTC
TRBJ1-3 | TRBV7-9 | once | - | CASSLSVNTIYF | TGTGCCAGCAGCTTATCCGTAAACACCATATATTTT
TRBJ2-7 | TRBV14 | - | - | CASSQSGDPSYEQYF | TGTGCCAGCAGCCAATCAGGGGACCCCTCCTACGAGCAGTACTTC
TRBJ2-5 | TRBV6-1 | - | - | CASTGGEETQYF | TGTGCCAGCACTGGAGGTGAAGAGACCCAGTACTTC
TRBJ2-1 | TRBV5-1 | - | TRBD1 | CASSFHPGQGSNEQFF | TGCGCCAGCAGCTTTCACCCGGGACAGGGAAGCAATGAGCAGTTCTTC
TRBJ1-2 | TRBV5-6 | - | - | CASSLGPANYGYTF | TGTGCCAGCAGCTTGGGCCCGGCTAACTATGGCTACACCTTC
TRBJ1-1 | TRBV2 | - | - | CASSPPRPLDHEAFF | TGTGCCAGCAGCCCTCCGAGGCCGCTCGACCATGAAGCTTTCTTT
TRBJ1-5 | TRBV7-9 | - | - | CASSPGGSNQPQHF | TGTGCCAGCTCCCCGGGGGGGTCCAATCAGCCCCAGCATTTT
TRBJ2-4 | TRBV7-2 | few | TRBD2 | CASSREGSAKNIQYF | TGTGCCAGCTCTAGGGAGGGTTCGGCCAAAAACATTCAGTACTTC
TRBJ2-3 | TRBV15 | - | TRBD2 | CATSTGTSGTDTQYF | TGTGCCACCAGCACAGGGACTAGCGGGACAGATACGCAGTATTTT
TRBJ2-7 | TRBV7-9 | - | TRBD1 | CASSPGQGFIYEQYF | TGTGCCAGCAGCCCGGGACAGGGATTCATTTACGAGCAGTACTTC
TRBJ1-1 | TRBV7-8 | - | TRBD1 | CASSMDRGNTEAFF | TGTGCCAGCAGCATGGACAGGGGGAACACTGAAGCTTTCTTT
TRBJ2-2 | TRBV11-2 | once | - | CASSYETGSTGELFF | TGTGCCAGCAGCTACGAGACAGGTTCCACCGGGGAGCTGTTTTTT
TRBJ1-1 | TRBV6-6 | - | - | CATYARENTEAFF | TGTGCCACGTACGCACGGGAGAACACTGAAGCTTTCTTT
TRBJ2-2 | TRBV19 | - | - | CASSMEFLTVGELFF | TGTGCCAGTAGTATGGAGTTCTTGACTGTCGGGGAGCTGTTTTTT
TRBJ2-1 | TRBV5-1 | - | TRBD2 | CASAPGDGTIYNEQFF | TGCGCCAGCGCCCCTGGGGATGGGACTATTTACAATGAGCAGTTCTTC
TRBJ2-3 | TRBV5-1 | - | TRBD1 | CASSLTPTGEPSDTQYF | TGCGCCAGCAGCTTGACCCCGACAGGGGAGCCCTCCGATACGCAGTATTTT
TRBJ1-1 | TRBV9 | - | - | CASSVGHQGGNTEAFF | TGTGCCAGCAGCGTAGGGCACCAGGGAGGGAACACTGAAGCTTTCTTT
TRBJ1-2 | TRBV20-1 | few | - | CSPDGYTF | TGCAGCCCCGATGGCTACACCTTC
TRBJ2-3 | TRBV5-1 | - | - | CASSLGVLTDTQYF | TGCGCCAGCAGCTTGGGCGTCCTCACAGATACGCAGTATTTT
TRBJ1-4 | TRBV6-5 | few | TRBD1 | CASSRDSKLFF | TGTGCCAGCAGCCGGGACAGTAAACTGTTTTTT